The 26 T cell receptor beta chains reported below all come from one sample, sequenced in a study of cytomegalovirus exposure and HLA in healthy donors. The PCR employed 60 Vbeta primers together with 13 Jbeta primers. Profiled with immunoSEQ multiplex PCR; TCRdb holds only in-frame clones, not every one. Of around 200,000 clones listed, about 80% are singletons. Material: PBMCs. These receptors all stem from a girl under 18 in good health and CMV-seronegative.

This rearrangement joins TRBV7-9 to TRBJ1-6; D remains unclear. The CDR3 length is 14 residues. Trimming removed 5 bases at V and 7 bases at J, with 12 bases between. Per the germline V gene, CDR1 is SEHNR and CDR2 is FQNEAQ (reference sequence). The chain's CDR3 is CASSLLARNSPLHF. CDR3 DNA: TGTGCCAGCAGCCTCCTAGCGAGAAATTCACCCCTCCACTTT.

The chain employs TRBV28 and TRBJ1-2, with 11 bases identical to TRBD1. Germline CDR1 MDHEN, CDR2 SYDVKM. V trimming: 8 bases; J trimming: 5 bases; junction bases outside the gene matches: 16. The CDR3 has 17 residues. CDR3 sequence (DNA): TGTGCCAGCGCAATCGCCATTCAGGGACAGGGGGTATATGGCTACACCTTC. Amino acid sequence: CASAIAIQGQGVYGYTF.

The chain employs TRBV11-2 and TRBJ1-2; D uncertain. The germline V gene has CDR1 SGHAT and CDR2 FQNNGV. This CDR3 comprises 15 residues. The germline V and J ends were trimmed by 0 bases and 2 bases, with 10 bases remaining between them. CDR3 sequence: CASSLDGRANYGYTF. CDR3 in DNA: TGTGCCAGCAGCTTAGACGGGCGGGCGAACTATGGCTACACCTTC.

J is TRBJ2-7 and V is TRBV25-1, with TRBD2 identical over 12 bases. The CDR3 spans 14 residues. The V and J ends lost 4 bases and 6 bases, in that order; junction bases with no gene match: 4. Germline V gives CDR1 MGHDK, CDR2 SYGVNS. Written as DNA, the CDR3 is TGTGCCAGCAGTGCCCTGACTAGCGGGGGCGAGCAGTACTTC. The encoded protein is CASSALTSGGEQYF.

V gene TRBV6-4 combines with J gene TRBJ1-1; D perhaps matches TRBD1 (5 bases). The CDR3 is 13 amino acids. Between the trimmed V and J ends, which lost 6 bases and 1 base, there was a span of 9 bases. Germline V gene data show CDR1 as MRHNA and CDR2 as SNTAGT. The CDR3 DNA follows: TGTGCCAGCAGCAGACAGCGGAACACTGAAGCTTTCTTT. Its translation: CASSRQRNTEAFF.

The V and J genes are TRBV9 and TRBJ1-5; the D gene is possibly TRBD1 (6 bases). Germline values: CDR1 SGDLS, CDR2 YYNGEE. CDR3 length: 14 residues. With 3 bases removed from V and 4 bases from J, the gap between germline ends came to 11 bases. The CDR3 DNA follows: TGTGCCAGCAGCGCGGAACAGGGTAATCAGCCCCAGCATTTT. Protein sequence: CASSAEQGNQPQHF.

The genes are TRBV15 and TRBJ1-4; 8 bases fit TRBD1. J gave up 7 bases and V 3 bases, and 7 bases lay outside the gene matches. This CDR3 contains 15 residues. Germline assignment: CDR1 LNHNV and CDR2 YYDKDF (reference sequence). The CDR3 protein is CATSSRTGQREKLFF. CDR3 bases: TGTGCCACCAGCAGCCGGACAGGGCAACGTGAAAAACTGTTTTTT.

This rearrangement joins TRBV2 to TRBJ1-1; D possibly corresponds to TRBD1 (5 bases). The CDR3 covers 14 residues. V lost 8 bases and J lost 4, with 17 bases in between. Germline V gene lookup returns CDR1 SNHLY and CDR2 FYNNEI. CDR3 sequence reads: CASGVMGGLTEAFF. The CDR3 DNA sequence: TGTGCCAGCGGAGTTATGGGGGGACTCACTGAAGCTTTCTTT.

V gene TRBV29-1 combines with J gene TRBJ2-2, with a possible D match to TRBD2 (7 bases). Deletions cut 3 bases from V and 6 bases from J, with 17 bases between. The CDR3 totals 15 residues. Germline values: CDR1 SQVTM, CDR2 ANQGSEA. This CDR3 is CSVEPIRGAAGELFF. The DNA of the CDR3 is TGCAGCGTTGAGCCGATTCGGGGGGCGGCCGGGGAGCTGTTTTTT.

This rearrangement joins TRBV18 to TRBJ2-1; 8 nucleotides match TRBD2. The CDR3 contains 16 residues. The ends lost 0 bases at V and 4 bases at J; junction bases unmatched: 5. Germline V gives CDR1 KGHSH, CDR2 LQKENI. CDR3 sequence: CASSPPLAERYNEQFF. CDR3 in DNA: TGTGCCAGCTCACCACCACTAGCGGAGAGGTACAATGAGCAGTTCTTC.

The chain has TRBV7-9 and TRBJ2-5; possible D gene TRBD1, 6 bases. The CDR3 has 11 residues. V shed 2 bases and J shed 11 bases, with 9 bases lying between them. Germline loops: CDR1 SEHNR, CDR2 FQNEAQ (reference sequence). In DNA form, the CDR3 reads TGTGCCAGCAGCTTAAGGACAGAGCAGTACTTC. This translates into CASSLRTEQYF.

The chain employs TRBV5-8 and TRBJ2-7; 7 bases are shared with TRBD1. This CDR3 contains 16 residues. Germline CDR1 reads SGHTS; CDR2 reads YDEGEE. Trimming cost V 7 bases and J 3 bases; bases outside gene matches: 16. The CDR3 loop reads CASGQYPPNRGYEQYF. The DNA for the CDR3 is TGTGCCAGCGGACAATACCCCCCTAACAGGGGCTACGAGCAGTACTTC.

The V call is TRBV4-1, the J call TRBJ2-5; TRBD2 is a possible D gene (6 bases). Germline loops: CDR1 MGHRA, CDR2 YSYEKL. The CDR3 has 15 amino acids. V gave up 1 base and J gave up 3 bases, with 12 bases separating them. CDR3 nucleotides: TGCGCCAGCAGCCAAGGTACAGCGGGTGAAGAGACCCAGTACTTC. Residues: CASSQGTAGEETQYF.

This chain uses TRBV7-9 with TRBJ1-6, with D possibly being TRBD1 (5 bases). Germline-derived CDR1 and CDR2 are SEHNR and FQNEAQ (reference sequence). The CDR3 is 14 residues long. V dropped 3 bases and J dropped 9 bases, with 12 bases sitting between them. This CDR3 is CASSFGQGGSPLHF. The CDR3 DNA reads as TGTGCCAGCAGCTTCGGTCAGGGAGGTTCACCCCTCCACTTT.

This chain joins TRBV6-1 and TRBJ2-7; 7 nucleotides align to TRBD2. Germline trimming cut 7 bases from V and 5 bases from J; bases unmatched to any gene: 5. The length of the CDR3 is 12 residues. Germline lookup yields CDR1 MNHNS and CDR2 SASEGT. The CDR3 DNA is TGTGCCAGCATGACTAGCTTGAACGAGCAGTACTTC. Its protein is CASMTSLNEQYF.

This chain links TRBV19 with TRBJ2-3; 7 bases line up with TRBD2. This CDR3 region has 14 residues. Germline values: CDR1 LNHDA, CDR2 SQIVND (reference sequence). Unmatched junction bases numbered 7, after V lost 5 bases and J lost 5 bases. The CDR3: CASSPRLAQDTQYF. CDR3 bases: TGTGCCAGTAGTCCACGACTAGCACAAGATACGCAGTATTTT.

The chain joins TRBV14 to TRBJ1-1; no firm D call. The CDR3 is 13 amino acids. CDR1 and CDR2 from the germline V gene are SGHDN and FVKESK. The ends were cut back, 7 bases at V and 3 bases at J, with 12 bases in the middle. The DNA of the CDR3 is TGTGCCAGCACCCGGGGTTGGGACACTGAAGCTTTCTTT. Encoded protein: CASTRGWDTEAFF.

This rearrangement joins TRBV7-2 to TRBJ1-2; D gene unclear. The length of the CDR3 is 16 residues. Trimming pared 8 bases from V and 5 bases from J, leaving 24 bases between. Germline CDR1 is SGHTA and CDR2 is FQGNSA. The chain's CDR3 is CASATGGVGRLYGYTF. The DNA for the CDR3 is TGTGCCAGCGCAACGGGCGGGGTAGGACGTCTGTATGGCTACACCTTC.

The rearrangement links TRBV5-1 to TRBJ2-7, with 8 positions matching TRBD2. This CDR3 comprises 13 residues. CDR1 and CDR2 (germline): SGHRS, YFSETQ. Trimming at V came to 4 bases and at J to 6 bases, leaving 6 bases not matched to a gene. The CDR3, as DNA: TGCGCCAGCAGCCCCGGGGGGGGACGCGAGCAGTACTTC. Translating it yields CASSPGGGREQYF. Based on the CDR3 plus reference TRBV5-1 and TRBJ2-7, the full variable domain is KAGVTQTPRYLIKTRGQQVTLSCSPISGHRSVSWYQQTPGQGLQFLFEYFSETQRNKGNFPGRFSGRQFSNSRSEMNVSTLELGDSALYLCASSPGGGREQYFGPGTRLTVT.

This chain links TRBV6-5 with TRBJ2-2, with TRBD1 matching over 8 bases. With V trimmed by 2 bases and J by 5 bases, 4 bases remained unmatched. The germline V gene has CDR1 MNHEY and CDR2 SVGAGI. The CDR3 is made up of 15 amino acids. The CDR3 region is CASSYGQGETGELFF. CDR3 DNA: TGTGCCAGCAGTTACGGACAGGGTGAAACCGGGGAGCTGTTTTTT.

V usage is TRBV7-9 and J usage is TRBJ2-2; TRBD1 is a possible D gene (6 bases). Germline CDR1 SEHNR, CDR2 FQNEAQ (reference sequence). The CDR3 is made up of 15 amino acids. Trimming shortened V by 5 bases and J by 2 bases, and 12 bases separated the two germline ends. For the CDR3, the DNA is TGTGCCAGCAGCCGCAGGGGATCAAACACCGGGGAGCTGTTTTTT. It encodes CASSRRGSNTGELFF. Full variable domain (outside the CDR3, taken from reference TRBV7-9 and TRBJ2-2): DTGVSQNPRHKITKRGQNVTFRCDPISEHNRLYWYRQTLGQGPEFLTYFQNEAQLEKSRLLSDRFSAERPKGSFSTLEIQRTEQGDSAMYLCASSRRGSNTGELFFGEGSRLTVL.

This clone showed up just once. The chain uses TRBV19 and TRBJ1-2; D may be TRBD1 (5 bases). Germline values: CDR1 LNHDA, CDR2 SQIVND (reference sequence). The CDR3 sequence is 17 residues long. V gave up 4 bases and J gave up 2 bases, with 20 bases separating them. For the CDR3, the DNA is TGTGCCAGTAGTAATACCCGCTTTAAGGAGGGGAACTATGGCTACACCTTC. It is translated as CASSNTRFKEGNYGYTF.

The chain links TRBV2 to TRBJ2-1; TRBD2 might be the D (5 bases). V dropped 7 bases and J dropped 7 bases, with 23 bases sitting between them. Germline CDR1 is SNHLY and CDR2 is FYNNEI. CDR3 length: 16 amino acids. CDR3 loop: CASTWLREVRGNEQFF. The CDR3 coding sequence is TGTGCCAGCACGTGGTTGAGGGAAGTCCGCGGGAATGAGCAGTTCTTC.

The chain employs TRBV28 and TRBJ1-1, with 7 positions matching TRBD1. V was pared by 5 bases and J by 1 base, with 10 bases of the junction left unmatched. The CDR3 has 16 amino acids. The germline gives CDR1 MDHEN, CDR2 SYDVKM. The CDR3 DNA reads TGTGCCAGCAGTCCCGGACAGGCTAGGGGGAACACTGAAGCTTTCTTT. Protein product: CASSPGQARGNTEAFF. Full variable domain (outside the CDR3, taken from reference TRBV28 and TRBJ1-1): DVKVTQSSRYLVKRTGEKVFLECVQDMDHENMFWYRQDPGLGLRLIYFSYDVKMKEKGDIPEGYSVSREKKERFSLILESASTNQTSMYLCASSPGQARGNTEAFFGQGTRLTVV.

CDR3: CASSLWGMNTEAFF. In DNA, the CDR3 is TGTGCCAGCAGCCTTTGGGGCATGAACACTGAAGCTTTCTTT. This rearrangement joins TRBV5-8 to TRBJ1-1, with TRBD1 as a possible D gene (5 bases). The germline CDR1 and CDR2 sequences are SGHTS and YDEGEE. Trimming stripped 4 bases from V and 0 bases from J, with 10 bases between. There are 14 residues in the CDR3.

This clone occurred a few times. The J gene is TRBJ2-7, the V gene TRBV7-9; 8 bases align to TRBD2. V trimming: 4 bases; J trimming: 2 bases; junction bases outside the gene matches: 7. This CDR3 is 15 amino acids long. Germline-derived CDR1 and CDR2 are SEHNR and FQNEAQ (reference sequence). The CDR3 nucleotides are TGTGCCAGCAGCTCCGGGGGGGCGATTCCCTACGAGCAGTACTTC. The encoded protein is CASSSGGAIPYEQYF.